The clone carrying this TCR beta chain was observed a handful of times. In TCRdb, the reads were re-called with MiXCR into one record per CDR3 protein. The sample includes some 350,000 distinct CDR3 sequences, around a sixth of them seen just once. This CDR3 has 12 amino acids. V lost 0 bases to trimming and J lost 6 bases, with 6 bases between them. Germline V gene lookup returns CDR1 SEHNR and CDR2 FQNEAQ (reference sequence). The data were obtained in a study of T cell repertoires in cytomegalovirus infection. Sample: PBMCs. The clonotype comes from a human donor in good health (CMV status not recorded). Some clones in this sample may be carry-over from other donors' samples. The chain carries TRBV7-9 and TRBJ2-7; D possibly matches TRBD1 or TRBD2 (5 bases each). This CDR3 is CASSLAGTEQYF. CDR3 DNA sequence: TGTGCCAGCAGCTTAGCGGGGACCGAGCAGTACTTC.